This TCR beta chain was obtained from a study of metastatic and nonmetastatic thyroid tumors. Overall study: The study looked at repertoires side by side in blood and in tumor or nodule tissue from malignant and benign thyroid patients. Study outcomes and limitations: Reported TCR beta diversity, measured in blood and tumor, was significantly higher for malignant thyroid tumors than for benign nodules.

TCRdb called clones again from the PCR reads with MiXCR. The table records over 4,000 clones, roughly 18% of them present only once. The CDR3 totals 15 residues. Germline CDR1 reads SGHAT; CDR2 reads FQDESV (reference sequence). Trimming cost V 5 bases and J 3 bases; bases outside gene matches: 8. This clone was detected only a few times. Antigen unknown. There were no patients who had received any treatment before thyroid surgery. Source material: adjacent normal tissue. This sequence was found in a female donor with papillary thyroid cancer or a benign thyroid nodule (not recorded which). Some clones in this sample may be carry-over from other donors' samples. The rearrangement links TRBV11-1 to TRBJ2-3, with TRBD1 identical over 7 bases. The CDR3 reads CASSRQGTPTDTQYF. The CDR3 nucleotides are TGTGCCAGCAGCCGACAGGGAACTCCTACAGATACGCAGTATTTT.